Presented here are 26 T cell receptor beta chains from one specimen sequenced in a study of blood T cell repertoires in COVID-19. Some clones are missing from TCRdb's copy, which holds only in-frame ones; the method was immunoSEQ multiplex PCR. The sample records about 20,000 clones, approximately 79% being singletons. Sequencing was performed on peripheral blood. Every receptor here comes from a man at least 80 years old with acute or convalescent COVID-19.

The V and J genes are TRBV6-1 and TRBJ2-3; 12 bases agree with TRBD1. The CDR3 is made up of 16 amino acids. Germline CDR1 reads MNHNS; CDR2 reads SASEGT. V lost 4 bases and J lost 2; bases outside the gene matches: 4. The CDR3 DNA sequence: TGTGCCAGCAGTGGGGACAGGGGGCCCTACACAGATACGCAGTATTTT. Its protein product is CASSGDRGPYTDTQYF.

The V call is TRBV19, the J call TRBJ2-7; 10 nucleotides align to TRBD2. Losses at the gene ends were 5 bases for V and 4 bases for J; bases not matched to a gene: 11. The CDR3 runs 16 residues. Germline CDR1 LNHDA, CDR2 SQIVND (reference sequence). The DNA of the CDR3 is TGTGCCAGTAGTGTTCGGGGGACTAGCGATTTATACGAGCAGTACTTC. The encoded protein is CASSVRGTSDLYEQYF.

This clone was observed a handful of times. The chain carries TRBV5-1 and TRBJ1-2; 10 bases match TRBD1. Trimming took 0 bases from V and 6 from J; bases not matched to a gene: 8. CDR1 and CDR2 (germline): SGHRS, YFSETQ. This CDR3 has 16 residues. The CDR3 DNA sequence: TGCGCCAGCAGCTTGGTTTCCCTGGGACAGGGGAATGGCTACACCTTC. It encodes CASSLVSLGQGNGYTF.

This clone is hyperexpanded in the sample. V is TRBV28 and J is TRBJ2-1; weak D call: TRBD1 (5 bases). This CDR3 is built from 12 residues. Trimming removed 10 bases from V and 7 bases from J, with 14 bases in between. CDR1 is MDHEN, CDR2 SYDVKM, per germline. The CDR3 sequence: CAILDNGNEQFF. The DNA of the CDR3 is TGTGCCATCCTGGACAACGGGAATGAGCAGTTCTTC. Drawing the rest from reference TRBV28 and TRBJ2-1, the complete variable domain is DVKVTQSSRYLVKRTGEKVFLECVQDMDHENMFWYRQDPGLGLRLIYFSYDVKMKEKGDIPEGYSVSREKKERFSLILESASTNQTSMYLCAILDNGNEQFFGPGTRLTVL.

The chain recombines TRBV5-4 with TRBJ2-7, with 12 bases matching TRBD2. Germline V CDR1 and CDR2: SGHNT, YYREEE (reference sequence). V trimming: 5 bases; J trimming: 5 bases; junction bases outside the gene matches: 11. This CDR3 spans 16 amino acids. CDR3 sequence reads: CASSRPGTSGSHEQYF. CDR3 nucleotide sequence: TGTGCCAGCAGTCGACCCGGGACTAGCGGGTCCCACGAGCAGTACTTC.

The chain has TRBV3-1 (or the pseudogene TRBV3-2) and TRBJ1-4; D remains unclear. V was clipped by 4 bases and J by 0 bases, with 6 bases between them. The CDR3 totals 14 residues. CDR1 is LGHDT and CDR2 is YNNKEL in the germline V gene (reference sequence). As DNA, the CDR3 is TGTGCCAGCAGCCCGCGGGCAACTAATGAAAAACTGTTTTTT. Translating gives CASSPRATNEKLFF.

By share, this clone counts as large. V usage is TRBV6-5 and J usage is TRBJ1-1; D is possibly TRBD1 (6 bases). Germline CDR1 is MNHEY and CDR2 is SVGAGI. V was pared by 5 bases and J by 1 base, with 11 bases between. This CDR3 is 14 amino acids long. CDR3 DNA sequence: TGTGCCAGCAGTAAACAGGGAGCGAACACTGAAGCTTTCTTT. Protein: CASSKQGANTEAFF.

This clone appeared a few times. The genes are TRBV20-1 and TRBJ1-1; perhaps TRBD1 as D (5 bases). Trimming left V 3 bases short and J 7 bases short, with 15 bases between. The CDR3 is 13 residues long. The germline V gene has CDR1 DFQATT and CDR2 SNEGSKA (reference sequence). The CDR3: CSASPRGWVEAFF. In nucleotides, the CDR3 is TGCAGTGCTAGTCCTAGGGGTTGGGTTGAAGCTTTCTTT.

The chain has TRBV7-9 and TRBJ2-1; D is perhaps TRBD2 (6 bases). The CDR3 extends over 16 amino acids. Trimming removed 7 bases from V and 0 bases from J, with 16 bases in between. In germline, CDR1 is SEHNR, CDR2 FQNEAQ (reference sequence). CDR3 nucleotides: TGTGCCAGCATGGACTCTAGCGCTAGCTCCTACAATGAGCAGTTCTTC. Translating it yields CASMDSSASSYNEQFF. The full variable domain, with the rest looked up from reference TRBV7-9 and TRBJ2-1, is DTGVSQNPRHKITKRGQNVTFRCDPISEHNRLYWYRQTLGQGPEFLTYFQNEAQLEKSRLLSDRFSAERPKGSFSTLEIQRTEQGDSAMYLCASMDSSASSYNEQFFGPGTRLTVL.

The rearrangement links TRBV30 to TRBJ1-3; no firm D call. V lost 0 bases and J 0 bases, leaving 9 bases between the germline ends. In germline, CDR1 is GTSNPN, CDR2 SVGIG (reference sequence). This CDR3 comprises 15 residues. CDR3 bases: TGTGCCTGGAGTGTAATCCGGTCCTCTGGAAACACCATATATTTT. Translation: CAWSVIRSSGNTIYF.

The rearrangement links TRBV7-2 to TRBJ2-5, with 9 nucleotides matching TRBD2. This CDR3 spans 15 amino acids. V dropped 2 bases and J dropped 5; count of bases not matched to a gene: 6. In germline, CDR1 is SGHTA, CDR2 FQGNSA. The CDR3 protein is CASSLQTSGLETQYF. The CDR3 DNA is TGTGCCAGCAGCTTACAAACTAGCGGGTTGGAGACCCAGTACTTC.

This chain connects TRBV4-3 to TRBJ2-7, with D unclear. In germline, CDR1 is LGHNA, CDR2 YSLEER. V lost 4 bases and J 0 bases, leaving 10 bases between the germline ends. The CDR3 length is 14 residues. The CDR3 protein is CASSLEVSSYEQYF. The CDR3 DNA reads TGCGCCAGCAGCCTTGAGGTTAGCTCCTACGAGCAGTACTTC.

This chain uses TRBV19 with TRBJ2-5, with a tentative D call TRBD2 (6 bases). Trimming left V 4 bases short and J 5 bases short, with 26 bases between. Looked up from germline, CDR1 is LNHDA and CDR2 is SQIVND (reference sequence). This CDR3 has 18 residues. In DNA form, the CDR3 reads TGTGCCAGTAGTACCCCACCGGGAGAATCCCCGTTGTTGGAGACCCAGTACTTC. Protein: CASSTPPGESPLLETQYF.

The chain has TRBV7-9 and TRBJ2-7, with D maybe TRBD2 (5 bases). V dropped 8 bases and J dropped 7 bases, with 18 bases sitting between them. The CDR3 is made up of 13 amino acids. From germline, CDR1 is SEHNR and CDR2 FQNEAQ (reference sequence). The CDR3 protein is CASGVRGSYEQYV. CDR3 sequence (DNA): TGTGCCAGCGGGGTTCGGGGAAGCTATGAGCAGTACGTC.

The J gene is TRBJ1-3, the V gene TRBV6-6, with D perhaps TRBD1 (6 bases). CDR1 MNHNY and CDR2 SVGAGI come from the germline V gene (reference sequence). The V end lost 5 bases, the J end lost 0 bases, and 14 bases lay between the germline ends. CDR3 size: 16 residues. The CDR3 loop is CASSRNLDSSGNTIYF. In DNA, the CDR3 is TGTGCCAGCAGTCGAAATTTGGACAGCTCTGGAAACACCATATATTTT.

V and J are TRBV18 and TRBJ2-3; D is ambiguous. Germline CDR1 is KGHSH and CDR2 is LQKENI. This CDR3 spans 12 amino acids. V was cut by 2 bases and J by 4 bases, with 4 bases left in between. CDR3 protein: CASSPGPDTQYF. For the CDR3, the DNA is TGTGCCAGCTCACCAGGCCCAGATACGCAGTATTTT. The whole variable domain, filled in from reference TRBV18 and TRBJ2-3, reads NAGVMQNPRHLVRRRGQEARLRCSPMKGHSHVYWYRQLPEEGLKFMVYLQKENIIDESGMPKERFSAEFPKEGPSILRIQQVVRGDSAAYFCASSPGPDTQYFGPGTRLTVL.

This clone appeared a few times. The J gene is TRBJ2-1, the V gene TRBV7-6; TRBD2 aligns across 7 bases. The CDR3 spans 15 residues. Germline CDR1 reads SGHVS; CDR2 reads FNYEAQ. After removal of 5 bases from V and 0 bases from J, the junction contained 4 bases not matched to a gene. The CDR3 DNA reads TGTGCCAGCAGCAAAAGCGGGAACTCCTACAATGAGCAGTTCTTC. Its translation: CASSKSGNSYNEQFF.

The chain combines TRBV6-1 with TRBJ1-4, with TRBD1 matching 7 bases. The length of the CDR3 is 15 residues. Germline V gene data show CDR1 as MNHNS and CDR2 as SASEGT. V lost 3 bases and J lost 4; bases outside the gene matches: 5. CDR3 residues: CASSEGTARNEKLFF. DNA of the CDR3: TGTGCCAGCAGTGAGGGGACAGCTCGTAATGAAAAACTGTTTTTT.

In the case of this clone: Other nucleotide sequences from this sample produce the same CDR3. The genes are TRBV27 and TRBJ2-3, with 7 bases fitting TRBD2. Germline-derived CDR1 and CDR2 are MNHEY and SMNVEV (reference sequence). Trimming took 5 bases from V and 6 from J; bases not matched to a gene: 5. The CDR3 consists of 13 residues. The CDR3 here is CASSLLGRDTQYF. CDR3 nucleotide sequence: TGTGCCAGCAGTCTCCTCGGGAGGGATACGCAGTATTTT.

The chain recombines TRBV6-5 with TRBJ1-5; tentative D call: TRBD1 (6 bases). The CDR3 totals 14 residues. Trimming shortened V by 7 bases and J by 5 bases, and 15 bases separated the two germline ends. Germline V gene data show CDR1 as MNHEY and CDR2 as SVGAGI. The DNA of the CDR3 is TGTGCCAGCACGAGGGGCAGGGGAGATCAGCCCCAGCATTTT. It codes for CASTRGRGDQPQHF.

This clone is judged medium-sized. The chain couples TRBV5-1 to TRBJ2-3, with D perhaps TRBD2 (5 bases). The CDR3 sequence is 14 residues long. The V gene's germline CDR1 is SGHRS and CDR2 YFSETQ. Between the trimmed V and J ends, which lost 7 bases and 2 bases, there was a span of 14 bases. CDR3 sequence reads: CASHQERPTDTQYF. CDR3 sequence (DNA): TGCGCCAGCCACCAAGAGCGGCCCACAGATACGCAGTATTTT.

This chain joins TRBV19 and TRBJ2-5, with D possibly matching TRBD1 (5 bases). V was clipped by 1 base and J by 4 bases, with 13 bases between them. The CDR3 contains 15 residues. CDR1 and CDR2 from the germline V gene are LNHDA and SQIVND (reference sequence). The CDR3 DNA sequence: TGTGCCAGTAGTATAGCAAGAGACAGTGGAGAGACCCAGTACTTC. Its translation is CASSIARDSGETQYF.

The V gene is TRBV6-5, the J gene TRBJ1-2; 7 positions agree with TRBD1. The CDR3 consists of 14 residues. Germline V gene data show CDR1 as MNHEY and CDR2 as SVGAGI. With 5 bases clipped from V and 2 bases from J, the junction kept 5 bases outside the gene matches. CDR3 residues: CASSKGQTNYGYTF. DNA of the CDR3: TGTGCCAGCAGTAAGGGACAGACAAACTATGGCTACACCTTC.

This chain uses TRBV30 with TRBJ1-2; TRBD1 might be the D (6 bases). The germline gives CDR1 GTSNPN, CDR2 SVGIG (reference sequence). This CDR3 has 15 residues. V lost 4 bases, J lost 6 bases, and 21 bases lay in between. CDR3 DNA: TGTGCCTGGAAAGGTGACGCTATGGGGGGGCATGGCTACACCTTC. This codes for CAWKGDAMGGHGYTF.

In DNA form, the CDR3 reads TGTGCCAGCGATGGCAGAAATTCCAATCAGCCCCAGCATTTT. It yields the protein CASDGRNSNQPQHF. The chain combines TRBV2 with TRBJ1-5, with D unresolved. The CDR3 is made up of 14 amino acids. The germline CDR1 and CDR2 sequences are SNHLY and FYNNEI. V lost 8 bases and J 3 bases, leaving 14 bases between the germline ends. Full variable domain (rest looked up from reference TRBV2 and TRBJ1-5): EPEVTQTPSHQVTQMGQEVILRCVPISNHLYFYWYRQILGQKVEFLVSFYNNEISEKSEIFDDQFSVERPDGSNFTLKIRSTKLEDSAMYFCASDGRNSNQPQHFGDGTRLSIL.

The chain combines TRBV6-2 or TRBV6-3 with TRBJ2-5; no definite D call. V was clipped by 5 bases and J by 5 bases, with 12 bases between them. This CDR3 is built from 13 residues. Germline V gene sequence: CDR1 MNHEY, CDR2 SVGEGT. The DNA for the CDR3 is TGTGCCAGCAGTCCCGGCCACGGGGAGACCCAGTACTTC. This translates into CASSPGHGETQYF.